Below, one T cell receptor beta chain is given with its context. The method was immunoSEQ multiplex PCR; TCRdb's version includes in-frame clones alone and lacks a portion of them. The table lists 250,000 to 350,000 clones, around 83% of them singletons, with about 1.2% in the top ten. The germline V and J ends were trimmed by 0 bases and 3 bases, with 5 bases remaining between them. The CDR3 sequence is 13 residues long. Per germline, CDR1 LGHDT and CDR2 YNNKEL (reference sequence). This specimen belongs to a study of blood T cell repertoires in COVID-19. The origin of this receptor is a woman between 45 and 65 years old with acute or convalescent COVID-19. Sample: peripheral blood. The rearrangement links TRBV3-1 (or the pseudogene TRBV3-2) to TRBJ2-5; tentative D call: TRBD2 (5 bases). CDR3 loop: CASSQELEETQYF. The CDR3 DNA sequence: TGTGCCAGCAGCCAAGAACTAGAAGAGACCCAGTACTTC.